Below, 19 T cell receptor beta chains from the same sample are listed, as sequenced in a study of OX40 agonist ivuxolimab in advanced cancers. The table came from immunoSEQ multiplex PCR; TCRdb's copy has only in-frame clones and leaves some out. The repertoire holds about 60,000 clones, around 83% seen once, with under 2.5% in the top ten. The sample in question was CD4+ or CD8+ T cells sorted from blood, obtained in a trial of the OX40 agonist ivuxolimab. The receptors shown here come from an adult with an advanced solid tumor such as melanoma, head and neck, liver or kidney cancer.

The chain links TRBV27 to TRBJ2-5; D unresolved. V was shortened by 2 bases and J by 4 bases, with 2 bases between the two germline ends. The V gene's germline CDR1 is MNHEY and CDR2 SMNVEV (reference sequence). CDR3 size: 11 residues. Here the CDR3 reads CASSLGETQYF. CDR3 nucleotides: TGTGCCAGCAGTTTAGGAGAGACCCAGTACTTC.

The chain joins TRBV5-4 to TRBJ2-7, with a weak D call TRBD1 (6 bases). The CDR3 has 12 amino acids. Trimming pared 4 bases from V and 3 bases from J, leaving 8 bases between. Germline lookup yields CDR1 SGHNT and CDR2 YYREEE (reference sequence). This CDR3 reads CASSPTGYEQYF. The DNA of the CDR3 is TGTGCCAGCAGCCCGACAGGCTACGAGCAGTACTTC. The full variable domain, its missing parts supplied by reference TRBV5-4 and TRBJ2-7, is ETGVTQSPTHLIKTRGQQVTLRCSSQSGHNTVSWYQQALGQGPQFIFQYYREEENGRGNFPPRFSGLQFPNYSSELNVNALELDDSALYLCASSPTGYEQYFGPGTRLTVT.

The chain employs TRBV11-2 and TRBJ2-3, with 9 bases that match TRBD1. The CDR3 is 17 amino acids. V dropped 5 bases and J dropped 0; count of bases not matched to a gene: 9. Per germline, CDR1 SGHAT and CDR2 FQNNGV. DNA of the CDR3: TGTGCCAGCAGCCAATTAACAGGGGGCTTTAGCACAGATACGCAGTATTTT. Translated, it gives CASSQLTGGFSTDTQYF. The full variable domain, in which reference TRBV11-2 and TRBJ2-3 provide the parts outside the CDR3, is EAGVAQSPRYKIIEKRQSVAFWCNPISGHATLYWYQQILGQGPKLLIQFQNNGVVDDSQLPKDRFSAERLKGVDSTLKIQPAKLEDSAVYLCASSQLTGGFSTDTQYFGPGTRLTVL.

This clone was seen ten or more times. The chain employs TRBV30 and TRBJ1-1; TRBD1 matches at 7 bases. The V gene's germline CDR1 is GTSNPN and CDR2 SVGIG (reference sequence). V was clipped by 3 bases and J by 5 bases; unmatched bases: 3. This CDR3 is 12 amino acids long. In nucleotides, the CDR3 is TGTGCCTGGAGGGGGGGACAGACTGAAGCTTTCTTT. Residues: CAWRGGQTEAFF. The whole variable domain, filled in from reference TRBV30 and TRBJ1-1, reads SQTIHQWPATLVQPVGSPLSLECTVEGTSNPNLYWYRQAAGRGLQLLFYSVGIGQISSEVPQNLSASRPQDRQFILSSKKLLLSDSGFYLCAWRGGQTEAFFGQGTRLTVV.

V is TRBV6-6 and J is TRBJ1-1, with 7 nucleotides matching TRBD1. After removal of 4 bases from V and 4 bases from J, the junction contained 6 bases not matched to a gene. Germline CDR1 reads MNHNY; CDR2 reads SVGAGI (reference sequence). The CDR3 spans 14 residues. The CDR3 DNA reads as TGTGCCAGCAGTTCCAGTCAGGGGGGCACTGAAGCTTTCTTT. Its translation is CASSSSQGGTEAFF.

This clone was seen a single time. The chain employs TRBV19 and TRBJ2-5; 7 bases map to TRBD1. Per the germline V gene, CDR1 is LNHDA and CDR2 is SQIVND (reference sequence). The CDR3 runs 15 residues. With V trimmed by 1 base and J by 5 bases, 7 bases remained unmatched. CDR3 DNA: TGTGCCAGTAGTATAGGGGCAGGGGGTGGGGAGACCCAGTACTTC. Amino acid sequence: CASSIGAGGGETQYF.

This chain joins TRBV28 and TRBJ2-1; the match to TRBD2 covers 13 bases. Germline V lookup: CDR1 MDHEN, CDR2 SYDVKM. Trimming cost V 4 bases and J 8 bases; bases outside gene matches: 8. The CDR3 has 16 amino acids. CDR3 in amino acids: CASSSGTSGIDYEQFF. CDR3 nucleotides: TGTGCCAGCAGTTCAGGGACTAGCGGGATTGACTATGAGCAGTTCTTC.

The gene calls are TRBV28 and TRBJ1-2, with D possibly matching TRBD1 (6 bases). CDR3 size: 12 residues. Germline lookup yields CDR1 MDHEN and CDR2 SYDVKM. V was shortened by 6 bases and J by 11 bases, with 16 bases between the two germline ends. DNA for the CDR3: TGTGCCAGCAGAAGAGGGGACACCCATTACACCTTC. Amino acids: CASRRGDTHYTF.

The chain links TRBV7-7 to TRBJ2-7, with no clear D. The CDR3 contains 14 residues. Germline-derived CDR1 and CDR2 are SSHAT and FNYEAQ (reference sequence). V was clipped by 1 base and J by 1 base, with 8 bases between them. The CDR3 is CASSLDAGSYEQYF. The CDR3 nucleotides read TGTGCCAGCAGCTTAGATGCTGGATCCTACGAGCAGTACTTC.

The chain employs TRBV2 and TRBJ2-1, with 14 bases fitting TRBD2. The CDR3 contains 16 residues. Germline CDR1 is SNHLY and CDR2 is FYNNEI. Germline trimming cut 6 bases from V and 6 bases from J; bases unmatched to any gene: 7. The CDR3 region has the DNA TGTGCCAGCAGACGACTAGCGGGAGGGCGAGGCAATGAGCAGTTCTTC. It is translated as CASRRLAGGRGNEQFF.

The chain combines TRBV27 with TRBJ2-5; 8 nucleotides match TRBD2. Unmatched junction bases numbered 4, after V lost 0 bases and J lost 4 bases. CDR1 is MNHEY and CDR2 is SMNVEV in the germline V gene (reference sequence). This CDR3 is built from 15 residues. The DNA of the CDR3 is TGTGCCAGCAGTTTATCGAGCGGGAGCGGAGAGACCCAGTACTTC. Translating it yields CASSLSSGSGETQYF.

The CDR3 is CASSLELAGSYNEQFF. The DNA for the CDR3 is TGTGCCAGCAGCTTGGAGCTAGCGGGATCCTACAATGAGCAGTTCTTC. The gene calls are TRBV5-6 and TRBJ2-1, with TRBD2 matching 9 bases. The V gene's germline CDR1 is SGHDT and CDR2 YYEEEE. V gave up 0 bases and J gave up 1 base; unmatched junction bases: 2. This CDR3 contains 16 residues.

As to this clone: This specimen includes other DNA sequences encoding the same CDR3. The rearrangement joins TRBV6-5 to TRBJ1-1; 7 bases are shared with TRBD1. There are 15 residues in the CDR3. Germline-derived CDR1 and CDR2 are MNHEY and SVGAGI. V shed 0 bases and J 3 bases; nucleotides not matched to a gene: 4. CDR3 residues: CASSYSPGGDTEAFF. The DNA of the CDR3 is TGTGCCAGCAGTTACTCGCCAGGGGGGGACACTGAAGCTTTCTTT.

The V gene is TRBV18, the J gene TRBJ1-2, with D uncertain. The CDR3 spans 14 residues. Germline V gives CDR1 KGHSH, CDR2 LQKENI. Trimming left V 3 bases short and J 8 bases short, with 16 bases between. The CDR3 here is CASSPPVRHIGYTF. The DNA of the CDR3 is TGTGCCAGCTCACCCCCGGTACGTCATATAGGCTACACCTTC.

V and J are TRBV7-9 and TRBJ2-3, with a weak D call TRBD1 (5 bases). Trimming removed 5 bases at V and 1 base at J, with 13 bases between. From germline, CDR1 is SEHNR and CDR2 FQNEAQ (reference sequence). The CDR3 spans 15 residues. This CDR3 is CASSVRPGRTDTQYF. DNA of the CDR3: TGTGCCAGCAGCGTTCGACCAGGGCGCACAGATACGCAGTATTTT.

The J gene is TRBJ1-4, the V gene TRBV6-4; TRBD1 aligns across 7 bases. The CDR3 sequence is 16 residues long. V trimming: 6 bases; J trimming: 3 bases; junction bases outside the gene matches: 10. Germline values: CDR1 MRHNA, CDR2 SNTAGT. CDR3 nucleotide sequence: TGTGCCAGCAGACCGACAGGGACAAGAGCTAATGAAAAACTGTTTTTT. Translating it yields CASRPTGTRANEKLFF.

In this sample, this clone turned up a few times. The chain has TRBV18 and TRBJ1-4; D unresolved. Trimming removed 5 bases from V and 8 bases from J, with 9 bases in between. The V gene's germline CDR1 is KGHSH and CDR2 LQKENI. There are 12 residues in the CDR3. The CDR3 DNA reads as TGTGCCAGCTCAAGCGGGCCCGAAAAACTGTTTTTT. Translated: CASSSGPEKLFF.

The genes are TRBV7-9 and TRBJ1-2; tentatively, D is TRBD1 (6 bases). The germline V and J ends were trimmed by 1 base and 6 bases, with 15 bases remaining between them. Germline values: CDR1 SEHNR, CDR2 FQNEAQ (reference sequence). This CDR3 is 15 amino acids long. CDR3 protein: CASSLETGSTHGYTF. For the CDR3, the DNA is TGTGCCAGCAGCTTAGAGACAGGATCCACCCATGGCTACACCTTC.

V is TRBV6-1 and J is TRBJ2-3; TRBD2 matches 8 bases. The CDR3 is 14 amino acids. V shed 4 bases, J shed 3 bases, and the junction held 3 bases outside the gene matches. Germline V lookup: CDR1 MNHNS, CDR2 SASEGT. The CDR3 coding sequence is TGTGCCAGCAGTGTCCAGCGGGAGACAGATACGCAGTATTTT. Protein sequence: CASSVQRETDTQYF.